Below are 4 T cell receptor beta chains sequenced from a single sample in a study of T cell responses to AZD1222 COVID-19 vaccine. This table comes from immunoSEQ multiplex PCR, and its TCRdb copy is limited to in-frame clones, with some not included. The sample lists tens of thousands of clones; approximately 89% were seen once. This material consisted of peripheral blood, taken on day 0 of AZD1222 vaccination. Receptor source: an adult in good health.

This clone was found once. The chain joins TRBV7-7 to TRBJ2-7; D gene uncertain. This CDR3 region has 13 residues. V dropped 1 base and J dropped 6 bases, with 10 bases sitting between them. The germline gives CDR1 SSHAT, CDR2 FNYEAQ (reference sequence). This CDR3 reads CASSLGRDGEQYF. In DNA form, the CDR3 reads TGTGCCAGCAGCTTAGGCAGAGATGGCGAGCAGTACTTC.

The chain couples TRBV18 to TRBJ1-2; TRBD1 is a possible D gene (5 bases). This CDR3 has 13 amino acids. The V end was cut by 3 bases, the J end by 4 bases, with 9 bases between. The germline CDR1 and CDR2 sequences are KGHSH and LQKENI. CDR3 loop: CASSPDGAYGYTF. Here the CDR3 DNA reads TGTGCCAGCTCACCCGACGGGGCCTATGGCTACACCTTC.

CDR3: CASSLGSGSSYNEQFF. CDR3 sequence (DNA): TGTGCCAGCAGCCTCGGTTCGGGAAGCTCCTACAATGAGCAGTTCTTC. V and J are TRBV9 and TRBJ2-1; D might be TRBD2 (5 bases). Germline assignment: CDR1 SGDLS and CDR2 YYNGEE. This CDR3 spans 16 amino acids. Trimming pared 4 bases from V and 0 bases from J, leaving 14 bases between.

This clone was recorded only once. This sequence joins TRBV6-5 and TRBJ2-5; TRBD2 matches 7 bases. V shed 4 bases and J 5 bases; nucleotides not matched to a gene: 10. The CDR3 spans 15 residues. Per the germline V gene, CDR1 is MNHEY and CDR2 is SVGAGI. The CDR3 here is CASSSLGGGRETQYF. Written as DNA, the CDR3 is TGTGCCAGCAGTTCCCTCGGCGGGGGAAGGGAGACCCAGTACTTC.